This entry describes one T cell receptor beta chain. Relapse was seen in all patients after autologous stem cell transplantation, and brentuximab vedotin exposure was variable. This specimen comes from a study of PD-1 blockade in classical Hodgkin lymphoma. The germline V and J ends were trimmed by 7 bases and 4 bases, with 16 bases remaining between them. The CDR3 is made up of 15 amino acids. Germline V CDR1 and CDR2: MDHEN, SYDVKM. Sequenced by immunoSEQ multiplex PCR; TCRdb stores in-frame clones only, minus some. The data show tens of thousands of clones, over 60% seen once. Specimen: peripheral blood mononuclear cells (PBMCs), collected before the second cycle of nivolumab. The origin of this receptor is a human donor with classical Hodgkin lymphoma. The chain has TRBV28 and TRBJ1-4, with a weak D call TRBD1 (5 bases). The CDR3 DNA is TGTGCCAGCAAGTACACCGGGGCTATTAATGAAAAACTGTTTTTT. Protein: CASKYTGAINEKLFF.